The 32 T cell receptor beta chains listed next were all sequenced from one sample in a study of tumor-infiltrating lymphocytes in oesophageal squamous cell carcinoma. Each CDR3 protein gets one entry after TCRdb re-called the PCR reads with MiXCR. The data show some 21,000 distinct CDR3 sequences, around two fifths seen once. Specimen: esophageal tumor tissue. The source of these receptors is a male donor with esophageal squamous cell carcinoma.

This clonotype has more than one count but fewer than ten. The conserved phenylalanine or tryptophan is not found at the CDR3 terminus, so this likely reflects a read error. Because the CDR3's place on the DNA is in doubt, the DNA is left out and the CDR3 is given as listed by TCRdb. The chain joins TRBV7-9 to TRBJ2-7. Germline CDR1 SEHNR, CDR2 FQNEAQ (reference sequence). The CDR3 is made up of 14 amino acids, end residues included. CDR3 in amino acids: CASSRFVYGYTFGS.

Worth noting for this clonotype: Lacking the conserved final phenylalanine or tryptophan, this CDR3 likely reflects a read error. Because the CDR3's place on the DNA is in doubt, the DNA is left out and the CDR3 is given as listed by TCRdb. The CDR3 protein is CASSLAWDGADSPLHFGN. V gene TRBV7-8 combines with J gene TRBJ2-1; TRBD1, as called in the table, went unchecked against the DNA. The CDR3 extends over 18 residues, inclusive of both ends. Looked up from germline, CDR1 is SGHVS and CDR2 is FQNEAQ.

A word on this clonotype: A read error may explain this, as a much larger clone is one base away. The chain has TRBV20-1 and TRBJ2-7; 10 bases match TRBD1. The DNA end is a closer match to TRBJ2-1, so the J assignment may be wrong. CDR1 and CDR2 (germline): DFQATT, SNEGSKA (reference sequence). The CDR3 runs 15 residues. This CDR3 reads CSAFARDRGMGQQFF. In DNA, the CDR3 is TGCAGTGCTTTCGCCCGGGACAGGGGTATGGGTCAGCAGTTCTTC.

In this sample, this clonotype turned up many times. V is TRBV6-1 and J is TRBJ2-2; the match to TRBD2 covers 15 bases. Germline V gene data show CDR1 as MNHNS and CDR2 as SASEGT. The CDR3 contains 20 residues. V trimming: 2 bases; J trimming: 5 bases; junction bases outside the gene matches: 12. The CDR3 protein is CASSESPGLAGGRRTGELFF. CDR3 nucleotides: TGTGCCAGCAGTGAATCTCCGGGACTAGCGGGAGGTCGTAGGACCGGGGAGCTGTTTTTT.

This clonotype has a handful of counts. This sequence joins TRBV7-2 and TRBJ2-5; TRBD1 agrees at 7 bases. This CDR3 spans 13 amino acids. Germline-derived CDR1 and CDR2 are SGHTA and FQGNSA. Germline trimming cut 4 bases from V and 9 bases from J; bases unmatched to any gene: 8. The CDR3 nucleotides read TGTGCCAGCAGCTCACAGGGGCAAGGGGCCCAGTACTTC. The encoded protein is CASSSQGQGAQYF. Full variable domain (missing parts from reference TRBV7-2 and TRBJ2-5): GAGVSQSPSNKVTEKGKDVELRCDPISGHTALYWYRQSLGQGLEFLIYFQGNSAPDKSGLPSDRFSAERTGGSVSTLTIQRTQQEDSAVYLCASSSQGQGAQYFGPGTRLLVL.

Only a few counts were recorded for this clonotype. The V gene is TRBV2, the J gene TRBJ2-3, with D possibly being TRBD1 (5 bases). CDR1 SNHLY and CDR2 FYNNEI come from the germline V gene. Trimming removed 1 base at V and 13 bases at J, with 15 bases between. This CDR3 comprises 13 residues. The CDR3 loop is CASSEVATVREYF. CDR3 in DNA: TGTGCCAGCAGTGAAGTGGCGACAGTTCGGGAGTATTTT. The complete variable domain, with remaining parts taken from reference TRBV2 and TRBJ2-3, reads EPEVTQTPSHQVTQMGQEVILRCVPISNHLYFYWYRQILGQKVEFLVSFYNNEISEKSEIFDDQFSVERPDGSNFTLKIRSTKLEDSAMYFCASSEVATVREYFGPGTRLTVL.

The DNA of the CDR3 is TGTGCCAGCAGCCCAACGAGGGCCAACGTCCTGACTTTC. Its translation is CASSPTRANVLTF. The chain has TRBV11-2 and TRBJ2-6; D call uncertain. This CDR3 is 13 amino acids long. Trimming pared 5 bases from V and 5 bases from J, leaving 7 bases between. Germline CDR1 is SGHAT and CDR2 is FQNNGV.

On this clonotype: The conserved final phenylalanine or tryptophan is absent from the CDR3, which likely points to a read error. The DNA is omitted, as the CDR3 cannot be located on it reliably, and the CDR3 follows TCRdb's listing. The V call is TRBV2, the J call TRBJ1-6; the listed D gene, TRBD1, was not tested against the DNA. The CDR3 region is 12 residues in length, termini included. Germline lookup yields CDR1 SNHLY and CDR2 FYNNEI. CDR3: CASSDSRQSGDR.

By sample share, this clonotype is medium-sized. V usage is TRBV7-2 and J usage is TRBJ1-2, with 10 bases that match TRBD1. The V gene's germline CDR1 is SGHTA and CDR2 FQGNSA. V shed 5 bases and J 7 bases; nucleotides not matched to a gene: 7. The CDR3 consists of 14 residues. The CDR3 DNA reads as TGTGCCAGCAGCCTGGGACAGGGGTCGGTTGGCTACACCTTC. Translation gives CASSLGQGSVGYTF.

The V call is TRBV19, the J call TRBJ2-3; tentatively, D is TRBD1 (5 bases). From germline, CDR1 is LNHDA and CDR2 SQIVND (reference sequence). Deletions cut 2 bases from V and 2 bases from J, with 11 bases between. This CDR3 spans 15 amino acids. CDR3 sequence (DNA): TGTGCCAGTAGTATAAGGGGCCGGTTCACAGATACGCAGTATTTT. It is translated as CASSIRGRFTDTQYF.

This clonotype was detected many times. The rearrangement joins TRBV11-3 to TRBJ2-2, with D hard to call. The CDR3 runs 14 residues. Germline CDR1 reads SGHNT; CDR2 reads YENEEA. Trimming cost V 6 bases and J 1 base, with 9 bases left between them. The CDR3 bases are TGTGCCAGCAGAAGGACGGGGAACACCGGGGAGCTGTTTTTT. Amino acid sequence: CASRRTGNTGELFF.

The CDR3 is CASTFGGGLTEAFF. CDR3 in DNA: TGTGCCAGCACGTTCGGAGGGGGTTTAACTGAAGCTTTCTTT. The chain combines TRBV7-8 with TRBJ2-3; a possible D gene is TRBD1 (6 bases). TRBJ1-1 matches the DNA end more closely, so the J call is doubtful. CDR1 is SGHVS and CDR2 is FQNEAQ in the germline V gene. The CDR3 is 14 residues long.

The chain joins TRBV12-3 or TRBV12-4 to TRBJ2-5, with 7 bases aligning to TRBD2. The end of the DNA aligns better with TRBJ2-1, so the J call may be wrong. This CDR3 has 13 amino acids. CDR3 sequence reads: CASRPSGNNEQFF. CDR3 sequence (DNA): TGTGCCAGCAGACCTAGCGGTAACAATGAGCAGTTCTTC.

This sequence joins TRBV11-2 and TRBJ2-3; 9 nucleotides align to TRBD2. The CDR3 length is 17 residues. V was pared by 3 bases and J by 4 bases, with 11 bases of the junction left unmatched. Germline values: CDR1 SGHAT, CDR2 FQNNGV. CDR3 in amino acids: CASSFRGGRGNADTQYF. The DNA of the CDR3 is TGTGCCAGCAGCTTCCGTGGCGGGAGGGGGAACGCAGATACGCAGTATTTT.

V usage is TRBV12-3 or TRBV12-4 and J usage is TRBJ2-1; 10 bases line up with TRBD2. The J call is in doubt because the DNA end fits TRBJ2-5 better. This CDR3 contains 15 residues. The CDR3 here is CASRPSGGRGETQYF. The DNA for the CDR3 is TGTGCCAGCAGACCTAGCGGGGGTAGGGGGGAGACCCAGTACTTC.

The chain recombines TRBV7-2 with TRBJ2-7; tentative D call: TRBD2 (6 bases). Matching the DNA end better, TRBJ2-1 makes the J call doubtful. CDR1 and CDR2 from the germline V gene are SGHTA and FQGNSA. This CDR3 spans 14 amino acids. The CDR3 nucleotides read TGTGCCAGCAGCTTAGCTGGGACTCTAAATGAGCAGTTCTTC. It yields the protein CASSLAGTLNEQFF.

This clonotype has ten or more counts. The gene calls are TRBV2 and TRBJ1-6; D is uncertain. Germline-derived CDR1 and CDR2 are SNHLY and FYNNEI. Deletions cut 6 bases from V and 7 bases from J, with 4 bases between. The CDR3 runs to 11 residues. The DNA of the CDR3 is TGTGCCAGCAGCGGAAATTCACCCCTCCACTTT. As protein: CASSGNSPLHF.

Concerning this clonotype: No conserved phenylalanine or tryptophan is present at the end of the CDR3, so a read error is the likely explanation. The limits of the CDR3 on the DNA are not certain, so only TCRdb's listed CDR3 is given. The V gene is TRBV5-4, the J gene TRBJ2-1; the table's D call TRBD1 went unverified against the DNA. The CDR3 region is 19 residues in length, termini included. CDR1 is SGHNT and CDR2 is YYREEE in the germline V gene (reference sequence). CDR3 loop: CASSWHLPWTGGSGYTFGS.

As regards this clonotype: The missing conserved phenylalanine or tryptophan at the end of this CDR3 makes a read error likely. The chain links TRBV12-3 or TRBV12-4 to TRBJ1-1, with 8 nucleotides matching TRBD1. The CDR3 spans 14 residues. With V trimmed by 5 bases and J by 5 bases, 7 bases remained unmatched. CDR3 protein: CASSTQTGGTEAFS. The CDR3 DNA reads TGTGCCAGCAGTACCCAAACAGGGGGGACTGAAGCTTTCTCT.

This clonotype has a single count. The gene calls are TRBV6-6 and TRBJ2-5; 8 nucleotides agree with TRBD1. The CDR3 loop spans 13 amino acids. The ends lost 5 bases at V and 5 bases at J; junction bases unmatched: 4. Germline assignment: CDR1 MNHNY and CDR2 SVGAGI (reference sequence). DNA of the CDR3: TGTGCCAGCAGTCAGGGGGCACGGGAGACCCAGTACTTC. This sequence encodes CASSQGARETQYF.

The chain combines TRBV12-3 or TRBV12-4 with TRBJ2-1, with 10 bases matching TRBD1. This CDR3 spans 15 amino acids. V lost 6 bases, J lost 3 bases, and 5 bases stayed unmatched. The CDR3 here is CASSRTGGGYNEQFF. Here the CDR3 DNA reads TGTGCCAGCAGCCGGACAGGGGGTGGCTACAATGAGCAGTTCTTC.

Comments on this clonotype: Here the CDR3 omits its conserved ending phenylalanine or tryptophan, so a read error is the likely source. No DNA is shown, since the ends of the CDR3 on it are uncertain; the CDR3 is the one TCRdb lists. The CDR3 spells CASSYRGTTNSPLHFGN. The gene calls are TRBV6-2 or TRBV6-3 and TRBJ2-7; TRBD1 was called by the table and not checked on the DNA. The CDR3 region is 17 residues in length, termini included. Per the germline V gene, CDR1 is MNHEY and CDR2 is SVGEGT.

This clonotype was recorded many times. The chain uses TRBV6-1 and TRBJ2-2; possibly TRBD1 for D (5 bases). The CDR3 spans 12 residues. V was clipped by 5 bases and J by 6 bases, with 7 bases between them. Per the germline V gene, CDR1 is MNHNS and CDR2 is SASEGT. CDR3 amino acids: CASSSRAGELFF. The CDR3 region has the DNA TGTGCCAGCAGTTCCAGGGCCGGGGAGCTGTTTTTT.

The chain carries TRBV24-1 and TRBJ2-1; 12 nucleotides align to TRBD1. Germline V gene data show CDR1 as KGHDR and CDR2 as SFDVKD. Trimming took 5 bases from V and 7 from J; bases not matched to a gene: 5. The CDR3 covers 15 residues. The CDR3 DNA reads TGTGCCACCAGTGCCGGGACAGGGGGCTCAAATGAGCAGTTCTTC. It encodes CATSAGTGGSNEQFF.

The CDR3 bases are TGTGCCAGCAGCTTAGGGGCGACCTCCTACAATGAGCAGTTCTTC. It is translated as CASSLGATSYNEQFF. This sequence joins TRBV7-3 and TRBJ2-5; TRBD1 might be the D (5 bases). The DNA end lines up better with TRBJ2-1; the J call may be wrong. CDR3 size: 15 residues. Germline V gene lookup returns CDR1 SGHTA and CDR2 FQGTGA.

This clonotype is judged medium-sized (0.01 to 0.1%). Germline and junction disagree at one end, which may indicate a read error. The chain employs TRBV7-7 and TRBJ2-5; TRBD1 agrees at 8 bases. This CDR3 is 15 amino acids long. Per the germline V gene, CDR1 is SSHAT and CDR2 is FNYEAQ (reference sequence). In DNA form, the CDR3 reads TGTGCTAGCAGCTTCCCAGGACAGGGCCGGGAGACCCAGTACTTC. Its translation is CASSFPGQGRETQYF. Complete variable domain (other parts from reference TRBV7-7 and TRBJ2-5): GAGVSQSPRYKVTKRGQDVTLRCDPISSHATLYWYQQALGQGPEFLTYFNYEAQPDKSGLPSDRFSAERPEGSISTLTIQRTEQRDSAMYRCASSFPGQGRETQYFGPGTRLLVL.

To note about this clonotype: One junction end disagrees with the germline gene, perhaps due to a read error. This chain uses TRBV6-4 with TRBJ1-1, with D tentatively TRBD1 (5 bases). The CDR3 length is 13 residues. Germline V gene data show CDR1 as MRHNA and CDR2 as SNTAGT. CDR3 sequence (DNA): TGTGCCAGCACTCAACAGGTTGGCACTGAAGCGTTCTTT. This codes for CASTQQVGTEAFF.

This clonotype showed up just a few times. This chain connects TRBV5-1 to TRBJ2-2; D uncertain. Trimming stripped 4 bases from V and 0 bases from J, with 7 bases between. This CDR3 has 14 amino acids. The V gene's germline CDR1 is SGHRS and CDR2 YFSETQ. CDR3 DNA sequence: TGCGCCAGCAGCCCACAAGCGAACACCGGGGAGCTGTTTTTT. This sequence encodes CASSPQANTGELFF.

The chain employs TRBV7-2 and TRBJ2-3; D gene uncertain. This CDR3 comprises 13 residues. CDR1 and CDR2 (germline): SGHTA, FQGNSA. Trimming took off 5 bases at V and 6 bases at J, with 12 bases between the two ends. The DNA of the CDR3 is TGTGCCAGCAGCCCCCAATTCGGGGATACGCAGTATTTT. It codes for CASSPQFGDTQYF.

On this clonotype itself: It is likely a read error, because the conserved phenylalanine at the end of the CDR3 is missing. Because the CDR3's place on the DNA is in doubt, the DNA is left out and the CDR3 is given as listed by TCRdb. The chain recombines TRBV7-6 with TRBJ2-3; the D call in the table, TRBD2, was not verified against the DNA. Germline loops: CDR1 SGHVS, CDR2 FNYEAQ. The CDR3 has 18 amino acids, counting both end residues. CDR3 protein: CASSSGSGQGPYEQYFGP.

Concerning this clonotype itself: Here the CDR3 omits its conserved ending phenylalanine or tryptophan, so a read error is the likely source. No DNA is shown, since the ends of the CDR3 on it are uncertain; the CDR3 is the one TCRdb lists. The CDR3 sequence is CASSLATDFDGYTFGS. This chain joins TRBV7-9 and TRBJ2-7; the table's D call, TRBD2, has no DNA check behind it. 16 amino acids form the CDR3, both terminal residues included. Germline assignment: CDR1 SEHNR and CDR2 FQNEAQ (reference sequence).

The table lists this clonotype with many counts. The chain links TRBV12-3 or TRBV12-4 to TRBJ2-7; tentatively, D is TRBD1 (6 bases). The CDR3 has 13 amino acids. With 5 bases removed from V and 2 bases from J, the gap between germline ends came to 10 bases. CDR3 sequence: CASSTRQAYEQYF. The DNA for the CDR3 is TGTGCCAGCAGTACCAGACAGGCCTACGAGCAGTACTTC.